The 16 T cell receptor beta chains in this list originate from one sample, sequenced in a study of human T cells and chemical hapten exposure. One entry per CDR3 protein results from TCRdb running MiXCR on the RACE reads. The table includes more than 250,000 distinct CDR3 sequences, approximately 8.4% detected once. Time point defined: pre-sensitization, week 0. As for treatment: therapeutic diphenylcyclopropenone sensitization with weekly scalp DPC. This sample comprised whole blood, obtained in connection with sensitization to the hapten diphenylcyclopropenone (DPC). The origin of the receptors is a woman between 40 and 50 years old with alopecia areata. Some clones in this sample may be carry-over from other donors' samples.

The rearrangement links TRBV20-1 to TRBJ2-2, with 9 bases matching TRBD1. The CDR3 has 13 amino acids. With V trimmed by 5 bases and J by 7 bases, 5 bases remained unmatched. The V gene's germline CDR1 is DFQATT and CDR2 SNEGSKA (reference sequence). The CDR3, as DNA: TGCAGTGCTTGGGGACAGGGCCACGGGGAGCTGTTTTTT. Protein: CSAWGQGHGELFF.

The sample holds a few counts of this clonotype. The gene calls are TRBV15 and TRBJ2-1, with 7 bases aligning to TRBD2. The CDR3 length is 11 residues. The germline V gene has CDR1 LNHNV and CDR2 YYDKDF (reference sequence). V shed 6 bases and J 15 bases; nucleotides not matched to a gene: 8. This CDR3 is CATSNGGSPFF. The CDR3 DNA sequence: TGTGCCACCAGTAACGGGGGGAGTCCGTTCTTC.

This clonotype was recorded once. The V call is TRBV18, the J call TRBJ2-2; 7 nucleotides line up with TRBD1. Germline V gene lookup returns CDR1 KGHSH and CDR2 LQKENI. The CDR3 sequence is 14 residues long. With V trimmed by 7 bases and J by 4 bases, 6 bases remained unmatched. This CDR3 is CASLTTGRTGELFF. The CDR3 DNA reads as TGTGCCAGCTTAACGACAGGGCGCACCGGGGAGCTGTTTTTT.

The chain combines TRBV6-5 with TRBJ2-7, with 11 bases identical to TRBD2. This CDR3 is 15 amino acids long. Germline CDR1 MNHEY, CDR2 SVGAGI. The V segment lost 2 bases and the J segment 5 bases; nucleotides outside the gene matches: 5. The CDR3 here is CASSYGSGRANEQYF. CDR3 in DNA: TGTGCCAGCAGTTACGGTAGCGGGAGGGCCAACGAGCAGTACTTC.

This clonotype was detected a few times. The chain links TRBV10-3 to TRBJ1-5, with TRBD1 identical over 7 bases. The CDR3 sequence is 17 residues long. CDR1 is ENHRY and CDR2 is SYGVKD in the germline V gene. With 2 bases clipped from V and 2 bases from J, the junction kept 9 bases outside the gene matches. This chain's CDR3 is CAISERDSRNGNQPQHF. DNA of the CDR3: TGTGCCATCAGTGAGCGGGACAGTCGGAACGGCAATCAGCCCCAGCATTTT.

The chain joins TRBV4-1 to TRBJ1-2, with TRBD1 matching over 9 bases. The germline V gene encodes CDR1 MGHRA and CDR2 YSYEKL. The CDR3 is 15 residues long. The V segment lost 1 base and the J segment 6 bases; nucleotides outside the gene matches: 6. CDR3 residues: CASSQVDRGLHGYTF. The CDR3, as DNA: TGCGCCAGCAGCCAAGTGGACAGGGGACTTCATGGCTACACCTTC.

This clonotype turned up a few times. In DNA form, the CDR3 reads TGTGCCAGCAGTTTACTAGGGGCCAACGTCCTGACTTTC. Its protein product is CASSLLGANVLTF. The V call is TRBV12-3 or TRBV12-4, the J call TRBJ2-6; D remains ambiguous. V was cut by 2 bases and J by 4 bases, with 3 bases left in between. This CDR3 is built from 13 residues.

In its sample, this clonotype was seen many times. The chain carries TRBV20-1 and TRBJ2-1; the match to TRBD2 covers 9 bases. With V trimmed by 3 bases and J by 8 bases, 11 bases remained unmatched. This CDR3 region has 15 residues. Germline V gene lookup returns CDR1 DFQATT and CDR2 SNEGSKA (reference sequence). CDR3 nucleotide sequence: TGCAGTGCTAGGGTTTCTAGCGGGATTGGGGATGAGCAGTTCTTC. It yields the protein CSARVSSGIGDEQFF.

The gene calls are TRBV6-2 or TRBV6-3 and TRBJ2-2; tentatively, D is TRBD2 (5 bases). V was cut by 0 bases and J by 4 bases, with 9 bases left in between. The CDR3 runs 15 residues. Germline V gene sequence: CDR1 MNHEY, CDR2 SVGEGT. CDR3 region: CASSYSKLATGELFF. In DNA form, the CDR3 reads TGTGCCAGCAGTTACTCGAAGCTAGCCACCGGGGAGCTGTTTTTT.

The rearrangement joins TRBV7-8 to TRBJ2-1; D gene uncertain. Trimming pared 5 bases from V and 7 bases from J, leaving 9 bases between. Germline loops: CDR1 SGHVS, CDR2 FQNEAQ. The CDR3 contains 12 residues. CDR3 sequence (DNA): TGTGCCAGCAGCGTCGGACGGAATGAGCAGTTCTTC. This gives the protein CASSVGRNEQFF.

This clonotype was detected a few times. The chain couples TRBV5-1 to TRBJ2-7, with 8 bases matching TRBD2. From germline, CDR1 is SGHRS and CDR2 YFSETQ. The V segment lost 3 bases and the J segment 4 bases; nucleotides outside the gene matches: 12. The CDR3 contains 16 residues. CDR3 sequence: CASSSVGTSGIYEQYF. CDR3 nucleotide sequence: TGCGCCAGCAGCTCTGTAGGCACTAGCGGCATTTACGAGCAGTACTTC.

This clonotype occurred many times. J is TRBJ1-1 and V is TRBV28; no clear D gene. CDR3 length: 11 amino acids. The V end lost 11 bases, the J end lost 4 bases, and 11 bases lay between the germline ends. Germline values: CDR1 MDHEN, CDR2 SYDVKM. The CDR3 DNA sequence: TGTGCCGGCGGAGTCGGCACTGAAGCTTTCTTT. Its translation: CAGGVGTEAFF.

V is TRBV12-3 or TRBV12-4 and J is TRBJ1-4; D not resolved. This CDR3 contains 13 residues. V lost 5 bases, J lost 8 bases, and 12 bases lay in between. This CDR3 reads CASSPLEGEKLFF. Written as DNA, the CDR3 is TGTGCCAGCAGTCCGCTAGAAGGGGAAAAACTGTTTTTT.

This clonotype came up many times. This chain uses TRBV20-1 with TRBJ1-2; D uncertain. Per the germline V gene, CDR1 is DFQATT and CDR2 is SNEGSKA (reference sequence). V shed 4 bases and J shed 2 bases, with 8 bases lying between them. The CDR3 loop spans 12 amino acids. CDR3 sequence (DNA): TGCAGTGCTATCCACCGGAACTATGGCTACACCTTC. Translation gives CSAIHRNYGYTF.

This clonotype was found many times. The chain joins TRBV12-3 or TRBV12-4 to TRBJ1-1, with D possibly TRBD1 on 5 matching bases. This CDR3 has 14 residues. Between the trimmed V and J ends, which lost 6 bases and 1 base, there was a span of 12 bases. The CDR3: CASRLGPPNTEAFF. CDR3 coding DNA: TGTGCCAGCAGACTGGGACCGCCGAACACTGAAGCTTTCTTT.

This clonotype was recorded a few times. The CDR3 reads CASSYSGNYGYTF. In DNA form, the CDR3 reads TGTGCCAGCAGTTATTCGGGAAACTATGGCTACACCTTC. V usage is TRBV27 and J usage is TRBJ1-2; D not resolved. Germline CDR1 MNHEY, CDR2 SMNVEV (reference sequence). The CDR3 sequence is 13 residues long. V was shortened by 4 bases and J by 2 bases, with 8 bases between the two germline ends.